This T cell receptor (beta chain) was recovered during a study of graft-versus-host responses after intestinal transplantation. Study context: Anti-thymocyte globulin induction was given to all recipients, followed by tacrolimus and steroids for around three years.

Note on this clone: The antigen is unknown.

The study's findings and limits: Among circulating GvH clones, peak levels were associated with early post-transplant declines in HvG clones.

The germline V gene has CDR1 SGHRS and CDR2 YFSETQ. This CDR3 is 18 amino acids long. Deletions cut 5 bases from V and 3 bases from J, with 27 bases between. Produced via immunoSEQ multiplex PCR; TCRdb's table is partial and in-frame only. Seen here are 80,000 to 100,000 clones, approximately 90% observed once, and the top ten hold around 0.17%. Sequences were derived from unstimulated CD4+ T cells sorted from spleen or lymph node cells, sampled before intestinal transplant. This TCR came from a human donor who received an intestinal transplant. V usage is TRBV5-1 and J usage is TRBJ2-7; a possible D gene is TRBD1 (5 bases). The CDR3 loop reads CASRIIPLAQGFSYEQYF. CDR3 bases: TGCGCCAGCAGAATAATTCCCCTCGCGCAGGGATTTAGCTACGAGCAGTACTTC.